This T cell receptor beta chain was observed in a study of blood T cell repertoires in COVID-19. As for the study in general: The origin of the acute and convalescent COVID-19 samples was the United States, Italy and Spain. Sample material is recorded as cDNA or gDNA derived from T cells, B-cell-depleted T cells, or PBMCs.

V gave up 4 bases and J gave up 8 bases; unmatched junction bases: 10. CDR1 GTSNPN and CDR2 SVGIG come from the germline V gene (reference sequence). This CDR3 is built from 14 residues. Clones were read by immunoSEQ multiplex PCR, and TCRdb kept only the in-frame ones, dropping some. The repertoire holds 180,000 or so clones, around nine tenths seen once, with approximately 3.5% in the top ten. The sequenced material came from peripheral blood. This clonotype was sampled from a man aged 65 to 79 with acute or convalescent COVID-19. The chain joins TRBV30 to TRBJ1-4; 7 bases are a match to TRBD1. CDR3 bases: TGTGCCTGGACTTTAGGGGGCGCTGGGGAAAAACTGTTTTTT. Translation: CAWTLGGAGEKLFF.